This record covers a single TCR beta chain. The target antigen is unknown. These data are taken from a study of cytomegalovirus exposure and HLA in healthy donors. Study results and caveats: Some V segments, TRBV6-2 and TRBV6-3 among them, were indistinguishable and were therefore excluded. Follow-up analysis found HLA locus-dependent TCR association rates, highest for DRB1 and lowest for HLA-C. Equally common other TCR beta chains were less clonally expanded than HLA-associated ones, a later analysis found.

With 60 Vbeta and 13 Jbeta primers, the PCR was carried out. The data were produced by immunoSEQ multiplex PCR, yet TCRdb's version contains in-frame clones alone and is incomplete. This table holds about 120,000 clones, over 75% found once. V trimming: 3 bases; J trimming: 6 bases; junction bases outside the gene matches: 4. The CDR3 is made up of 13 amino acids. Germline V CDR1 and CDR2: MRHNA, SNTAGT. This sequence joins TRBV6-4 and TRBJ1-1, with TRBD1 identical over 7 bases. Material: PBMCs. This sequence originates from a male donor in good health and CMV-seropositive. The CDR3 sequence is CASSEGTESEAFF. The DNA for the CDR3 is TGTGCCAGCAGTGAAGGGACAGAGTCTGAAGCTTTCTTT.